This section outlines one T cell receptor beta chain sequence together with its context. This record comes from a study of blood T cell repertoires in COVID-19. Across the whole study: In each case, the material was cDNA or gDNA derived from T cells, B-cell-depleted T cells, or PBMCs.

Generated by immunoSEQ multiplex PCR, the TCRdb table keeps only in-frame clones and is missing some. The data contain about 170,000 clones, almost 85% of them singletons. This clonotype originated in an elderly woman with COVID-19, enrolled during active disease. Sample: peripheral blood.

Written as DNA, the CDR3 is TGTGCCAGCACTATTCCCGGGACAGGATACGAGCAGTACTTC. The encoded protein is CASTIPGTGYEQYF. The genes are TRBV28 and TRBJ2-7; TRBD1 aligns across 8 bases. The CDR3 contains 14 residues. Germline V gene lookup returns CDR1 MDHEN and CDR2 SYDVKM. With 7 bases clipped from V and 4 bases from J, the junction kept 9 bases outside the gene matches.